This TCR beta chain is from a study of blood T cell repertoires in COVID-19. Study background: Italy, Spain and the United States were the sources of the convalescent and acute COVID-19 samples. PBMCs, B-cell-depleted T cells, or T cells were the source of the cDNA or gDNA that made up the material.

In the source study's methods: The authors estimated nucleated cell counts from reference gene primer amplification. Clones were sequenced by immunoSEQ multiplex PCR, and TCRdb holds only the in-frame ones, with some missing. V and J calls plus clone size are reproduced from that table; the DNA served to infer D and trimming. In the table there are a few hundred thousand clones, more than 65% of which are singletons. Germline values: CDR1 MNHNY, CDR2 SVGAGI (reference sequence). The CDR3 has 15 amino acids. V was trimmed by 0 bases and J by 6 bases, leaving 12 bases between them. The receptor was derived from a man between 45 and 60 years old with active or convalescent COVID-19. What was sequenced was peripheral blood. The chain combines TRBV6-6 with TRBJ2-1; possibly TRBD1 for D (7 bases). The CDR3 DNA is TGTGCCAGCAGTTACTCCAGGGGGGATTTCAATGAGCAGTTCTTC. It encodes CASSYSRGDFNEQFF.